The entry below gives a single T cell receptor beta chain sequence along with its context. This clonotype has just a few counts. The specificity of this receptor is unknown. No per-base quality is available; no much larger clone lies one base away. The data were taken from a study of T cell repertoires in cytomegalovirus infection (dated by TCRdb to between 2018 and 2021). At the level of the whole study: The peptide stimulations were aimed at well-studied HLA-B-restricted epitopes as well as recently identified HLA-C-restricted CMV epitopes, whose presentation resists viral immunomodulation. Because public TCR beta signatures pointed to carriage of CMV infection together with the matching HLA type, the HLA type of each donor mattered for the analysis.

In light of the paper, this sample's treatment or condition label describes: in vitro stimulation with specific CMV peptide epitopes to enrich CMV-specific T cells. Points the paper makes about the study in general: In both this cohort and an independent cohort of under 450 donors, the cumulative frequency of public TCR beta family members distinguished carriers of CMV infection plus the relevant HLA type. In the ex vivo response, HLA-C-restricted CMV-specific TCR beta clonotypes were dominant, and in two of eight donors the single most frequent clonotype came from this HLA-C-restricted group.

CDR1 and CDR2 (SGHVS, FNYEAQ) derive from the germline V gene. Counted from cysteine to phenylalanine, this CDR3 has 13 amino acids. The sequence is cut down to CDR3 DNA, 39 bases in frame from base 1. V and J lose 6 bases and 5 bases, and a span of 11 bases separates them. The instrument was an Illumina HiSeq 1500. In-frame beta chains were kept once TCRdb had trimmed the public reads at Q25 with fastp and called clones with MiXCR. Under each unique CDR3 protein, matching rows form one entry showing the most common genes and DNA. The sample contains approximately 1,000,000 distinct CDR3 sequences, 30% to 40% of them found a single time. Around 15% of the sample is in the top ten clones.

The sequence joins TRBV7-6 to TRBJ2-1, with the identity of the D gene unclear. The receptor was derived from a human donor in good health (CMV status not recorded). Some clones in this sample may be carry-over from other donors' samples. This specimen consisted of cultured CD8+ T cells from PBMCs, obtained from culture after CMV antigen stimulation. This receptor has the CDR3 CASSHEPDNEQFF. Read as DNA, the sequence is TGTGCCAGCAGTCACGAACCTGACAATGAGCAGTTCTTC.